Presented here are 18 T cell receptor beta chains from one specimen sequenced in a study of follicular helper T cells after annual influenza vaccination. Time point indicated: 2015-2016 season, pre-vaccination. Sequencing used immunoSEQ multiplex PCR; TCRdb keeps in-frame clones, though not all of them. The sample lists roughly 5,900 clones, approximately 78% occurring once. This specimen consisted of CXCR5- memory CD4+ T cells sorted from blood, obtained on the day of influenza vaccination. These receptors were collected from an adult who received the influenza vaccine.

This chain links TRBV4-1 with TRBJ2-1; 7 bases are shared with TRBD1. The ends lost 0 bases at V and 6 bases at J; junction bases unmatched: 11. The CDR3 loop spans 17 amino acids. Per germline, CDR1 MGHRA and CDR2 YSYEKL. Written as DNA, the CDR3 is TGCGCCAGCAGCCAAGATGTAGGGACAGCTTTTCTCAATGAGCAGTTCTTC. Amino acids: CASSQDVGTAFLNEQFF.

The chain uses TRBV11-2 and TRBJ2-7; 8 positions agree with TRBD2. The germline gives CDR1 SGHAT, CDR2 FQNNGV. Germline trimming cut 4 bases from V and 4 bases from J; bases unmatched to any gene: 9. The CDR3 sequence is 15 residues long. CDR3 protein: CASSYYSGGLYEQYF. The CDR3 bases are TGTGCCAGCAGCTATTACTCGGGGGGGCTTTACGAGCAGTACTTC.

The chain uses TRBV2 and TRBJ1-1; D call uncertain. Per germline, CDR1 SNHLY and CDR2 FYNNEI. With 8 bases removed from V and 0 bases from J, the gap between germline ends came to 10 bases. The CDR3 extends over 13 amino acids. The CDR3: CASLVTVNTEAFF. The CDR3 bases are TGTGCCAGCTTAGTCACGGTGAACACTGAAGCTTTCTTT. The variable domain in full, completed from reference TRBV2 and TRBJ1-1, reads EPEVTQTPSHQVTQMGQEVILRCVPISNHLYFYWYRQILGQKVEFLVSFYNNEISEKSEIFDDQFSVERPDGSNFTLKIRSTKLEDSAMYFCASLVTVNTEAFFGQGTRLTVV.

This chain connects TRBV25-1 to TRBJ1-4, with D maybe TRBD1 (6 bases). Per the germline V gene, CDR1 is MGHDK and CDR2 is SYGVNS. The CDR3 is 17 amino acids. Trimming took 2 bases from V and 6 from J, leaving 19 bases between them. The CDR3 loop is CASSEPFHRGTYEKLFF. CDR3 coding DNA: TGTGCCAGCAGTGAACCCTTCCACCGTGGGACATATGAAAAACTGTTTTTT.

The table lists this clone with a count of one. This chain joins TRBV15 and TRBJ2-5; D gene uncertain. The CDR3 extends over 13 amino acids. Germline CDR1 is LNHNV and CDR2 is YYDKDF (reference sequence). Trimming pared 3 bases from V and 0 bases from J, leaving 5 bases between. CDR3 amino acids: CATSRAYQETQYF. DNA for the CDR3: TGTGCCACCAGCAGGGCGTACCAAGAGACCCAGTACTTC. Using reference TRBV15 and TRBJ2-5 for the parts outside the CDR3, the full variable domain is DAMVIQNPRYQVTQFGKPVTLSCSQTLNHNVMYWYQQKSSQAPKLLFHYYDKDFNNEADTPDNFQSRRPNTSFCFLDIRSPGLGDTAMYLCATSRAYQETQYFGPGTRLLVL.

The rearrangement links TRBV29-1 to TRBJ1-2, with D hard to call. The CDR3 spans 10 residues. Germline V CDR1 and CDR2: SQVTM, ANQGSEA. V was clipped by 2 bases and J by 6 bases, with 4 bases between them. The CDR3 region is CSVEQNGYTF. The DNA of the CDR3 is TGCAGCGTTGAACAGAATGGCTACACCTTC.

The CDR3, as DNA: TGTGCCAGCAGCCAAGATGCGTTCACGGCGGGAGGAGATACGCAGTATTTT. Protein sequence: CASSQDAFTAGGDTQYF. The rearrangement joins TRBV4-2 to TRBJ2-3; 8 bases align to TRBD2. V trimming: 0 bases; J trimming: 5 bases; junction bases outside the gene matches: 10. The CDR3 has 17 amino acids. Germline V lookup: CDR1 LGHNA, CDR2 YNFKEQ.

The chain uses TRBV4-3 and TRBJ1-1; 8 nucleotides agree with TRBD1. There are 16 residues in the CDR3. The V segment lost 4 bases and the J segment 0 bases; nucleotides outside the gene matches: 7. CDR1 LGHNA and CDR2 YSLEER come from the germline V gene. The CDR3 spells CASSLGRGRMNTEAFF. DNA of the CDR3: TGCGCCAGCAGCCTTGGCAGGGGGCGGATGAACACTGAAGCTTTCTTT.

The V gene is TRBV13, the J gene TRBJ2-7; TRBD1 aligns across 7 bases. Losses at the gene ends were 5 bases for V and 2 bases for J; bases not matched to a gene: 3. Germline loops: CDR1 PRHDT, CDR2 FYEKMQ (reference sequence). The CDR3 contains 13 residues. The CDR3 here is CASSRDRAYEQYF. The CDR3 bases are TGTGCCAGCAGCCGCGACAGGGCCTACGAGCAGTACTTC.

The chain combines TRBV15 with TRBJ2-1, with D possibly being TRBD1 (6 bases). Trimming left V 0 bases short and J 9 bases short, with 21 bases between. The CDR3 runs 17 residues. Per the germline V gene, CDR1 is LNHNV and CDR2 is YYDKDF (reference sequence). The CDR3 DNA sequence: TGTGCCACCAGCAGAGATCCCGGACAGCTGAGTATGAGTGAGCAGTTCTTC. This translates into CATSRDPGQLSMSEQFF.

V usage is TRBV6-6 and J usage is TRBJ1-2; 7 positions agree with TRBD1. The CDR3 spans 14 residues. V trimming: 5 bases; J trimming: 2 bases; junction bases outside the gene matches: 5. The germline CDR1 and CDR2 sequences are MNHNY and SVGAGI (reference sequence). DNA for the CDR3: TGTGCCAGCAGTCTGGGACAGCCCAACTATGGCTACACCTTC. Its translation is CASSLGQPNYGYTF.

There are a few counts of this clone. The rearrangement uses TRBV7-8 and TRBJ2-7; the D is unclear. Germline loops: CDR1 SGHVS, CDR2 FQNEAQ. Trimming left V 2 bases short and J 2 bases short, with 4 bases between. This CDR3 contains 12 residues. The CDR3: CASSLRPYEQYF. Written as DNA, the CDR3 is TGTGCCAGCAGCTTAAGGCCCTACGAGCAGTACTTC.

This clone has more than one count but fewer than ten. This sequence joins TRBV27 and TRBJ1-6, with 8 bases lining up with TRBD1. With V trimmed by 2 bases and J by 6 bases, 6 bases remained unmatched. CDR3 length: 16 amino acids. Germline V gene data show CDR1 as MNHEY and CDR2 as SMNVEV (reference sequence). CDR3 in DNA: TGTGCCAGCAGTTTAGGACAGGGAGGTTTTAATTCACCCCTCCACTTT. It translates to CASSLGQGGFNSPLHF.

V and J are TRBV6-5 and TRBJ2-3; D unclear. Between the trimmed V and J ends, which lost 6 bases and 2 bases, there was a span of 9 bases. Germline V CDR1 and CDR2: MNHEY, SVGAGI. CDR3 length equals 13 residues. The CDR3 loop is CASRLSLTDTQYF. CDR3 DNA sequence: TGTGCCAGCAGACTCTCCCTCACAGATACGCAGTATTTT.

V gene TRBV11-2 combines with J gene TRBJ2-5; D ambiguous. CDR3 size: 11 residues. V lost 1 base and J lost 5, with 2 bases in between. From germline, CDR1 is SGHAT and CDR2 FQNNGV. The CDR3 DNA sequence: TGTGCCAGCAGCTTAGGCGAGACCCAGTACTTC. Encoded protein: CASSLGETQYF.

The chain combines TRBV27 with TRBJ1-3; TRBD1 might be the D (6 bases). CDR3 length equals 15 residues. V was clipped by 7 bases and J by 0 bases, with 13 bases between them. Germline V CDR1 and CDR2: MNHEY, SMNVEV (reference sequence). CDR3 nucleotides: TGTGCCAGCAAACCTTCGGACAGCTCTGGAAACACCATATATTTT. It is translated as CASKPSDSSGNTIYF.

The chain carries TRBV7-9 and TRBJ2-5, with TRBD2 matching 7 bases. Losses at the gene ends were 5 bases for V and 5 bases for J; bases not matched to a gene: 5. Looked up from germline, CDR1 is SEHNR and CDR2 is FQNEAQ (reference sequence). This CDR3 contains 13 residues. As DNA, the CDR3 is TGTGCCAGCAGCAGGACTAGTAGGGAGACCCAGTACTTC. Its translation is CASSRTSRETQYF.

The chain carries TRBV11-3 and TRBJ1-1; D call uncertain. This CDR3 has 12 amino acids. V was trimmed by 5 bases and J by 8 bases, leaving 12 bases between them. Germline values: CDR1 SGHNT, CDR2 YENEEA. CDR3 sequence: CASSPFSGEAFF. The DNA of the CDR3 is TGTGCCAGCAGCCCCTTTTCTGGGGAAGCTTTCTTT. The variable domain in full, with the rest retrieved from reference TRBV11-3 and TRBJ1-1, is EAGVVQSPRYKIIEKKQPVAFWCNPISGHNTLYWYLQNLGQGPELLIRYENEEAVDDSQLPKDRFSAERLKGVDSTLKIQPAELGDSAVYLCASSPFSGEAFFGQGTRLTVV.